This T cell receptor beta chain was identified in a study of shared clonotypes between healthy human individuals. Regarding the study as a whole: Roughly 5.3% of naive CD4 clonotypes were common to a few donors.

J gave up 9 bases and V 3 bases, and 8 bases lay outside the gene matches. The CDR3 loop spans 16 amino acids. Looked up from germline, CDR1 is SGHRS and CDR2 is YFSETQ. Researchers divided each subset's genomic DNA evenly across several immunoSEQ plates. The data were produced by immunoSEQ multiplex PCR, yet TCRdb's version contains in-frame clones alone and is incomplete. The sample shows about 1.1 million clones, roughly 80% of them seen only once. Regarding this clone: What it recognizes is unknown.

The J gene is TRBJ2-1, the V gene TRBV5-1; TRBD2 matches at 14 bases. The source of this sequence is a man between 18 and 29 years old in good health. Some clones in this sample may be carry-over from other donors' samples. Sequencing used memory CD4+ T cells from PBMCs. The subset here: CD45RA-negative fraction. The CDR3 reads CASSSTGTSGSGEQFF. In nucleotides, the CDR3 is TGCGCCAGCAGCTCAACCGGGACTAGCGGGAGCGGTGAGCAGTTCTTC.